The 12 T cell receptor beta chains below all came from one sample that was sequenced in a study of CD8 T cell repertoires and HIV-1 epitope variants. Here immunoSEQ multiplex PCR was the method, and the copy in TCRdb shows in-frame clones only, minus some. Among about 95,000 clones, 70% to 75% were seen once, and the ten largest hold approximately 24%. The source material was uncultured baseline CD8+ T cells from peripheral blood mononuclear cells (PBMCs). All receptors come from a male donor with HIV.

The CDR3 spells CASSLRPTNTEAFF. The CDR3 coding sequence is TGCGCCAGCAGCTTGAGACCCACTAACACTGAAGCTTTCTTT. The chain is built from TRBV5-1 and TRBJ1-1; no clear D gene. CDR1 and CDR2 from the germline V gene are SGHRS and YFSETQ. The CDR3 consists of 14 residues. Trimming took 1 base from V and 2 from J, leaving 9 bases between them. Drawing the rest from reference TRBV5-1 and TRBJ1-1, the complete variable domain is KAGVTQTPRYLIKTRGQQVTLSCSPISGHRSVSWYQQTPGQGLQFLFEYFSETQRNKGNFPGRFSGRQFSNSRSEMNVSTLELGDSALYLCASSLRPTNTEAFFGQGTRLTVV.

This chain joins TRBV18 and TRBJ1-2; D not certain. Germline V gives CDR1 KGHSH, CDR2 LQKENI. The V and J ends lost 0 bases and 0 bases respectively, with 8 bases between them. This CDR3 is built from 15 residues. The CDR3 reads CASSPPSGANYGYTF. The CDR3 bases are TGTGCCAGCTCACCACCGAGCGGGGCTAACTATGGCTACACCTTC.

This clone was found a few times. The V and J genes are TRBV27 and TRBJ2-5; a weak D match, TRBD2 (5 bases). The CDR3 is 15 amino acids. V was shortened by 5 bases and J by 4 bases, with 17 bases between the two germline ends. Germline CDR1 and CDR2: MNHEY and SMNVEV (reference sequence). CDR3 residues: CASSVIPGWGETQYF. CDR3 in DNA: TGTGCCAGCAGTGTGATTCCGGGATGGGGAGAGACCCAGTACTTC.

This clone was counted a few times. V usage is TRBV6-5 and J usage is TRBJ1-1; no definite D call. Germline V gene data show CDR1 as MNHEY and CDR2 as SVGAGI. Trimming stripped 0 bases from V and 0 bases from J, with 11 bases between. The CDR3 totals 16 residues. The DNA for the CDR3 is TGTGCCAGCAGTTACTCGATAGCAGTCTTGAACACTGAAGCTTTCTTT. This gives the protein CASSYSIAVLNTEAFF.

This clone was detected a few times. This sequence joins TRBV5-5 and TRBJ1-3; D is unclear. CDR3 length: 15 amino acids. V was trimmed by 4 bases and J by 2 bases, leaving 13 bases between them. Germline CDR1 reads SGHKS; CDR2 reads YYEKEE (reference sequence). For the CDR3, the DNA is TGTGCCAGCAGCCCCCAGGTCCTTACTGGAAACACCATATATTTT. It translates to CASSPQVLTGNTIYF.

This chain's CDR3 is CASSLGQVGYNEQFF. CDR3 nucleotide sequence: TGTGCCAGCAGCTTAGGACAGGTGGGGTACAATGAGCAGTTCTTC. The rearrangement joins TRBV7-9 to TRBJ2-1; weak D call: TRBD1 (6 bases). Germline values: CDR1 SEHNR, CDR2 FQNEAQ (reference sequence). The length of the CDR3 is 15 residues. V was cut by 1 base and J by 4 bases, with 11 bases left in between.

The chain has TRBV5-1 and TRBJ2-5; 7 bases are a match to TRBD1. Per the germline V gene, CDR1 is SGHRS and CDR2 is YFSETQ. The CDR3 runs to 15 residues. Unmatched junction bases numbered 5, after V lost 2 bases and J lost 1 base. The CDR3 here is CASSFTGVLQETQYF. In DNA, the CDR3 is TGCGCCAGCAGCTTCACAGGGGTACTCCAAGAGACCCAGTACTTC.

In its sample, this clone was seen a few times. CDR3 loop: CASSSQGDISGYTF. The CDR3 coding sequence is TGTGCCAGCAGTTCCCAGGGAGATATCTCTGGCTACACCTTC. This sequence joins TRBV2 and TRBJ1-2; D is perhaps TRBD1 (5 bases). In germline, CDR1 is SNHLY, CDR2 FYNNEI. The CDR3 runs 14 residues. V was pared by 5 bases and J by 7 bases, with 17 bases between.

The J gene is TRBJ2-3, the V gene TRBV15; D might be TRBD1 (7 bases). Germline V CDR1 and CDR2: LNHNV, YYDKDF (reference sequence). Trimming shortened V by 5 bases and J by 3 bases, and 21 bases separated the two germline ends. There are 17 residues in the CDR3. The DNA of the CDR3 is TGTGCCACCAGCGGGGGTCTCCGGCCAGGGGGGACAGATACGCAGTATTTT. It specifies CATSGGLRPGGTDTQYF. The full variable domain, with the rest looked up from reference TRBV15 and TRBJ2-3, is DAMVIQNPRYQVTQFGKPVTLSCSQTLNHNVMYWYQQKSSQAPKLLFHYYDKDFNNEADTPDNFQSRRPNTSFCFLDIRSPGLGDTAMYLCATSGGLRPGGTDTQYFGPGTRLTVL.

The chain is built from TRBV9 and TRBJ1-4, with D possibly TRBD1 on 5 matching bases. CDR3 length: 16 amino acids. The V gene lost 2 bases and the J gene lost 8 bases, with 19 bases spanning the gap. Per the germline V gene, CDR1 is SGDLS and CDR2 is YYNGEE. CDR3 in amino acids: CASSVSGLPSGEKLFF. CDR3 DNA sequence: TGTGCCAGCAGCGTTTCGGGACTCCCAAGTGGGGAAAAACTGTTTTTT.

The V gene is TRBV19, the J gene TRBJ2-7; D is ambiguous. This CDR3 is 11 amino acids long. Germline lookup yields CDR1 LNHDA and CDR2 SQIVND (reference sequence). Trimming left V 11 bases short and J 0 bases short, with 8 bases between. The CDR3 protein is CAPGVSYEQYF. CDR3 nucleotides: TGTGCCCCTGGGGTCTCCTACGAGCAGTACTTC.

V is TRBV11-3 and J is TRBJ2-3, with TRBD2 matching 7 bases. The ends lost 4 bases at V and 2 bases at J; junction bases unmatched: 6. The CDR3 length is 15 residues. Germline-derived CDR1 and CDR2 are SGHNT and YENEEA. CDR3 loop: CASSSGAGPTDTQYF. CDR3 in DNA: TGTGCCAGCAGCTCCGGAGCGGGACCCACAGATACGCAGTATTTT.